Shown below are 7 T cell receptor beta chains from a single sample sequenced in a study of blood T cells in healthy people across ages. A J-beta primer mix and a sample-barcoded 5' primer were used in a second PCR of roughly 6 to 11 cycles. Each CDR3 protein is one row after TCRdb ran MiXCR on the 5' RACE reads. The table has around 870,000 distinct CDR3 sequences, about 28% seen once; the top ten hold about 18%. Sequencing was done on a sample of blood. The receptors stem from a woman older than 75 in good health.

With regard to this clonotype: It may be a read error: a sequence one base away is much more abundant. The chain combines TRBV20-1 with TRBJ2-1; weak D call: TRBD2 (6 bases). The DNA end lines up better with TRBJ2-7; the J call may be wrong. CDR3 length equals 16 residues. Per the germline V gene, CDR1 is DFQATT and CDR2 is SNEGSKA (reference sequence). This CDR3 reads CSASPWGEVAYNEQYF. CDR3 DNA: TGCAGTGCTAGCCCTTGGGGGGAGGTCGCCTACAATGAGCAGTACTTC.

In this sample, this clonotype turned up many times. CDR3 bases: TGTGCCAGCAGTTACAGGGGGGAAACCTACGAGCAGTACTTC. It codes for CASSYRGETYEQYF. The chain employs TRBV6-2 or TRBV6-3 and TRBJ2-7; D is possibly TRBD1 or TRBD2 (6 bases each). V lost 2 bases and J 2 bases, leaving 10 bases between the germline ends. Germline V CDR1 and CDR2: MNHEY, SVGEGT. This CDR3 has 14 residues.

This chain connects TRBV6-2 or TRBV6-3 to TRBJ2-1, with 9 bases identical to TRBD1. CDR1 MNHEY and CDR2 SVGEGT come from the germline V gene. The V segment lost 2 bases and the J segment 4 bases; nucleotides outside the gene matches: 6. The CDR3 is 16 amino acids. This chain's CDR3 is CASSYNGGQGYNEQFF. DNA for the CDR3: TGTGCCAGCAGTTACAACGGCGGACAGGGGTACAATGAGCAGTTCTTC.

This clonotype was recorded at least ten times. J is TRBJ1-5 and V is TRBV5-1; tentative D call: TRBD1 (5 bases). The CDR3 is made up of 13 amino acids. Germline V gene sequence: CDR1 SGHRS, CDR2 YFSETQ. Trimming took off 3 bases at V and 1 base at J, with 5 bases between the two ends. CDR3 DNA: TGCGCCAGCAGCTGGGACAGCAATCAGCCCCAGCATTTT. Translating gives CASSWDSNQPQHF. Full variable domain (missing parts from reference TRBV5-1 and TRBJ1-5): KAGVTQTPRYLIKTRGQQVTLSCSPISGHRSVSWYQQTPGQGLQFLFEYFSETQRNKGNFPGRFSGRQFSNSRSEMNVSTLELGDSALYLCASSWDSNQPQHFGDGTRLSIL.

Remarks on this clonotype: Since a much larger clone is just one base distant, this may be a read error. The J gene is TRBJ2-7, the V gene TRBV27; perhaps TRBD2 as D (5 bases). CDR3 size: 14 residues. The germline gives CDR1 MNHEY, CDR2 SMNVEV (reference sequence). V lost 6 bases to trimming and J lost 6 bases, with 18 bases between them. The CDR3 spells CASRRALSDCEQYF. The CDR3 bases are TGTGCCAGCAGACGGGCCCTTTCGGACTGCGAGCAGTACTTC.

At least ten counts were recorded for this clonotype. The chain couples TRBV5-1 to TRBJ2-3, with D tentatively TRBD1 (5 bases). CDR1 and CDR2 (germline): SGHRS, YFSETQ. This CDR3 contains 15 residues. V dropped 0 bases and J dropped 4 bases, with 12 bases sitting between them. The CDR3 DNA reads TGCGCCAGCAGCTTGGCAGGGATAAAGGCAGATACGCAGTATTTT. It translates to CASSLAGIKADTQYF.

This clonotype came up a few times. The chain is built from TRBV7-9 and TRBJ1-1, with D possibly being TRBD1 (6 bases). CDR1 and CDR2 from the germline V gene are SEHNR and FQNEAQ (reference sequence). Trimming pared 9 bases from V and 9 bases from J, leaving 17 bases between. CDR3 length: 12 amino acids. CDR3 sequence (DNA): TGTGCCAGTTGCAAAGACAGGACCCAAGCTTTCTTT. Its translation: CASCKDRTQAFF.